The clone carrying this T cell receptor (beta chain) was recorded a few times. Profiling relied on immunoSEQ multiplex PCR, and the TCRdb table lists in-frame clones only, not all of them. The data contain about 2,500,000 clones, over 85% of them singletons. This sample stems from a study of shared clonotypes between healthy human individuals. With 3 bases removed from V and 7 bases from J, the gap between germline ends came to 13 bases. This CDR3 region has 14 residues. Germline V lookup: CDR1 LNHDA, CDR2 SQIVND (reference sequence). The chain employs TRBV19 and TRBJ1-5; TRBD1 is a possible D gene (6 bases). The sequence was collected from a man aged 18 to 29 in good health. Input material: naive CD4+ T cells sorted from blood. Subset indicated: CD45RA+ positively selected. The CDR3 region is CASSMGGQRQPQHF. The CDR3 region has the DNA TGTGCCAGTAGTATGGGGGGGCAGCGACAGCCCCAGCATTTT.